This T cell receptor (beta chain) derives from a study of OX40 agonist ivuxolimab in advanced cancers. The data were produced by immunoSEQ multiplex PCR, yet TCRdb's version contains in-frame clones alone and is incomplete. The sample yields 55,000 to 75,000 clones, about nine tenths seen once. Germline CDR1 LNHDA, CDR2 SQIVND (reference sequence). Trimming cost V 6 bases and J 0 bases, with 8 bases left between them. The CDR3 extends over 14 amino acids. The chain links TRBV19 to TRBJ2-2; D is uncertain. This clonotype originated in an adult with an advanced solid tumor such as melanoma, head and neck, liver or kidney cancer. The sequences come from CD4+ or CD8+ T cells sorted from blood, collected in a trial of the OX40 agonist ivuxolimab. The CDR3 nucleotides are TGTGCCAGTAGAGCCCCCGCGAACACCGGGGAGCTGTTTTTT. Its protein is CASRAPANTGELFF.